This TCR beta chain was captured in a study of blood T cells in healthy people across ages. Study background: T cells yielded about one barcoded beta molecule per two cells through template switching. Study results and limitations: Higher naive T cell percentage went strongly together with higher TCR beta diversity. Expanded clonotype changes were possibly confounded by unknown donor CMV status.

About this clonotype: Its matching antigen is unknown.

Combining a sample-barcoded 5' primer with a J-beta primer mix, a second PCR ran for roughly 7 to 12 cycles. Every sample produced at least 2.5 million CDR3-containing paired-end reads. Each CDR3 protein gets one entry after TCRdb re-called the 5' RACE reads with MiXCR. The data contain fewer than 900,000 distinct CDR3 sequences, roughly 41% of them seen just once; the ten biggest clones take up under 25%. Deletions cut 3 bases from V and 7 bases from J, with 12 bases between. CDR3 length: 13 residues. From germline, CDR1 is LGHDT and CDR2 YNNKEL (reference sequence). Sequences were obtained from blood. The source is a woman aged 60-70 years in good health. The chain employs TRBV3-1 and TRBJ1-1; D perhaps matches TRBD1 (6 bases). Here the CDR3 DNA reads TGTGCCAGCAGCCAGGGGGGCGTAAGTGAAGCTTTCTTT. Its translation is CASSQGGVSEAFF.